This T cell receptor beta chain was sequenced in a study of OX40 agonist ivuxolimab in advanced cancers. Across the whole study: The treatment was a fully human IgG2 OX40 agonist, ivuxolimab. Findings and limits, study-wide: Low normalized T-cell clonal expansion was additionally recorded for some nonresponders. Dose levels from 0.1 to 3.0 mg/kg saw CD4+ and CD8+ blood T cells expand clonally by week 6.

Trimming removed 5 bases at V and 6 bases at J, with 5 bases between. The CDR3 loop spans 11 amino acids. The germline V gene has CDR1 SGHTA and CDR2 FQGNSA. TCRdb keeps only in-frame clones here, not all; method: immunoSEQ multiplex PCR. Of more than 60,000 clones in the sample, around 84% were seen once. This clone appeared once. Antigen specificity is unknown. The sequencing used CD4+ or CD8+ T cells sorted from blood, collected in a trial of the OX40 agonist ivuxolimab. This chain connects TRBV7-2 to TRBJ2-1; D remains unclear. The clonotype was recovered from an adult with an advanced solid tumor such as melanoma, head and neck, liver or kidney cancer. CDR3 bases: TGTGCCAGCAGCCTAAGCAATGAGCAGTTCTTC. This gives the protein CASSLSNEQFF.